A single sample gave rise to the 10 T cell receptor beta chains below, sequenced in a study of T cell repertoires in cytomegalovirus infection. Via MiXCR, TCRdb re-called the reads, giving one row per CDR3 protein. The sample includes hundreds of thousands of distinct CDR3 sequences, under 40% of them seen just once. Material for sequencing was PBMCs. The receptors here all came from a human donor in good health (CMV status not recorded). Some clones in this sample may be carry-over from other donors' samples.

The CDR3 bases are TGTGCCAGCCGGGGCCCAGCGACCTTGGAGACCCAGTACTTC. It is translated as CASRGPATLETQYF. The chain is built from TRBV6-5 and TRBJ2-5, with D possibly called TRBD1 or TRBD2 (5 bases each). The CDR3 length is 14 residues. The V gene's germline CDR1 is MNHEY and CDR2 SVGAGI. Deletions cut 8 bases from V and 5 bases from J, with 18 bases between.

The chain uses TRBV18 and TRBJ1-2; TRBD1 agrees at 10 bases. The CDR3 runs 16 residues. Germline CDR1 reads KGHSH; CDR2 reads LQKENI. The V and J ends lost 0 bases and 3 bases, in that order; junction bases with no gene match: 4. Written as DNA, the CDR3 is TGTGCCAGCTCACCACCGTCGACAGGGGGCGACTATGGCTACACCTTC. Translating it yields CASSPPSTGGDYGYTF. The variable domain in full, completed from reference TRBV18 and TRBJ1-2, reads NAGVMQNPRHLVRRRGQEARLRCSPMKGHSHVYWYRQLPEEGLKFMVYLQKENIIDESGMPKERFSAEFPKEGPSILRIQQVVRGDSAAYFCASSPPSTGGDYGYTFGSGTRLTVV.

This clonotype was counted only a few times. A junction boundary mismatches the germline segment, possibly from a read error. The chain recombines TRBV20-1 with TRBJ2-5, with 14 bases aligning to TRBD2. CDR3 length equals 12 residues. Germline values: CDR1 DFQATT, CDR2 SNEGSKA (reference sequence). CDR3 in DNA: TGCAGTGCTAGAGATCCCGGGACTAGCGGGGGATTC. This gives the protein CSARDPGTSGGF.

The chain carries TRBV7-2 and TRBJ2-2, with TRBD1 matching 7 bases. The CDR3 is 16 residues long. J was trimmed by 1 base and V by 6 bases; bases with no gene match: 8. CDR1 and CDR2 (germline): SGHTA, FQGNSA. The chain's CDR3 is CASRWTGSGNTGELFF. CDR3 sequence (DNA): TGTGCCAGCAGATGGACAGGTTCGGGGAACACCGGGGAGCTGTTTTTT.

The rearrangement joins TRBV20-1 to TRBJ1-6; D may be TRBD1 (6 bases). Trimming shortened V by 2 bases and J by 9 bases, and 17 bases separated the two germline ends. Germline loops: CDR1 DFQATT, CDR2 SNEGSKA (reference sequence). This CDR3 contains 15 residues. The CDR3 coding sequence is TGCAGTGCTAGATTCAGACAGGCATTTGGTTCACCCCTCCACTTT. Protein sequence: CSARFRQAFGSPLHF.

This rearrangement joins TRBV20-1 to TRBJ2-7, with TRBD2 matching 8 bases. In germline, CDR1 is DFQATT, CDR2 SNEGSKA (reference sequence). The ends lost 2 bases at V and 1 base at J; junction bases unmatched: 7. This CDR3 has 15 residues. CDR3 DNA: TGCAGTGCTAGAAACCGGGGGGGCCGGTCCTACGAGCAGTACTTC. Amino acids: CSARNRGGRSYEQYF.

In DNA, the CDR3 is TGTGCTAGTGGTTCCGACCTGACAGGGGTGGGAGACACCATATATTTT. This sequence encodes CASGSDLTGVGDTIYF. The chain recombines TRBV12-5 with TRBJ1-3, with 8 bases lining up with TRBD1. Trimming took 4 bases from V and 8 from J; bases not matched to a gene: 13. This CDR3 has 16 amino acids. The germline gives CDR1 LGHNT, CDR2 FRNRAP.

With respect to this clonotype: This is likely a read error, given that the CDR3 carries no conserved phenylalanine or tryptophan at its end. The V gene is TRBV11-2, the J gene TRBJ1-6; weak D call: TRBD1 (5 bases). V shed 3 bases and J shed 0 bases, with 9 bases lying between them. Germline loops: CDR1 SGHAT, CDR2 FQNNGV. The CDR3 totals 16 residues. The CDR3 reads CASSFGAGSYNSPLHS. For the CDR3, the DNA is TGTGCCAGCAGCTTTGGGGCCGGCTCCTATAATTCACCCCTCCACTCT.

This clonotype was found a few times. The chain couples TRBV4-2 to TRBJ2-1; D gene uncertain. CDR1 and CDR2 (germline): LGHNA, YNFKEQ. Trimming left V 0 bases short and J 3 bases short, with 9 bases between. The CDR3 covers 15 residues. CDR3: CASSQEVTGYNEQFF. The CDR3 DNA follows: TGTGCCAGCAGCCAAGAGGTCACTGGCTACAATGAGCAGTTCTTC.

This clonotype was seen at least ten times. The rearrangement uses TRBV7-8 and TRBJ1-6; D unresolved. V was shortened by 5 bases and J by 7 bases, with 9 bases between the two germline ends. Germline V CDR1 and CDR2: SGHVS, FQNEAQ. The CDR3 covers 13 residues. The CDR3 loop is CASSEAPNSPLHF. Written as DNA, the CDR3 is TGTGCCAGCAGCGAAGCCCCGAATTCACCCCTCCACTTT.